The TCR beta chain under discussion was sequenced for a study of T cell repertoires in cytomegalovirus infection (dated by TCRdb to the late 2010s). In terms of the full investigation: Peptide stimulations targeted recently identified HLA-C-restricted CMV epitopes, whose presentation resists viral immunomodulation, together with well-studied HLA-B-restricted epitopes. Donor HLA type was relevant to the analysis, as public TCR beta signatures indicated carriage of CMV infection together with the matching HLA type.

The sequencer listed for this sample is Illumina HiSeq 1500. The raw public data were reprocessed by TCRdb itself: fastp quality trimming at Q25, MiXCR clonotype calling, in-frame beta chains only. Rows with one shared CDR3 protein collapse into an entry with the most common genes and DNA. The sample data list roughly 500,000 distinct CDR3 sequences, and around 35% of these were observed just once. The ten largest clones capture roughly 17% of the sample. Clipping removes 2 bases from V and 5 bases from J, with 5 as the unmatched junction base count. The germline V gene provides CDR1 SGHTA and CDR2 FQGNSA. The CDR3 starts with the cysteine, ends with the phenylalanine, and has 14 residues. Here the CDR3 DNA is all that survives: 42 bases in frame from base 1. This clonotype was counted ten times or more. The clone's antigen remains unknown. Per-base qualities were not stored, and no clone one base away is much larger.

Study-wide conclusions, independent of this receptor: Cumulative frequency of public TCR beta family members discriminated carriers of CMV infection plus the relevant HLA type in this cohort and an independent approximately 340-donor cohort. In the ex vivo response, HLA-C-restricted CMV-specific TCR beta clonotypes were dominant, and in two of eight donors the single most frequent clonotype came from this HLA-C-restricted group.

Explained via the paper, the treatment or condition label denotes: in vitro stimulation with specific CMV peptide epitopes to enrich CMV-specific T cells. The specimen comprised cultured PBMCs, sampled from culture after CMV antigen stimulation. This receptor was taken from a human donor in good health (CMV status not recorded). Some clones in this sample may be carry-over from other donors' samples. Recombination joined TRBV7-2 with TRBJ2-5; 7 of the junction bases match TRBD1. The DNA sequence follows: TGTGCCAGCAGCTTACGGGACAGTCCGGAGACCCAGTACTTC. It translates as CASSLRDSPETQYF.